These 29 T cell receptor beta chains originate from one sample sequenced in a study of blood T cell repertoires in COVID-19. Method: immunoSEQ multiplex PCR; TCRdb's copy keeps in-frame clones and lacks some. The data show a few hundred thousand clones, about 85% seen once. Sequenced input: peripheral blood. Receptors were obtained from a human donor with COVID-19, enrolled during active disease. The donor label of this sample is uncertain.

The chain has TRBV4-1 and TRBJ2-7, with 7 bases matching TRBD2. Germline values: CDR1 MGHRA, CDR2 YSYEKL. V dropped 0 bases and J dropped 3; count of bases not matched to a gene: 8. The CDR3 has 16 residues. CDR3 region: CASSQDSMSGVYEQYF. In DNA, the CDR3 is TGCGCCAGCAGCCAAGATTCTATGAGCGGGGTCTACGAGCAGTACTTC.

This sequence joins TRBV6-5 and TRBJ1-3; a possible D gene is TRBD1 (5 bases). With 6 bases removed from V and 4 bases from J, the gap between germline ends came to 13 bases. Per the germline V gene, CDR1 is MNHEY and CDR2 is SVGAGI. The CDR3 consists of 14 residues. The CDR3 coding sequence is TGTGCCAGCAGAACCCGCGCAGGGGGAAACACCATATATTTT. This gives the protein CASRTRAGGNTIYF.

This rearrangement joins TRBV24-1 to TRBJ2-6; TRBD2 might be the D (6 bases). Trimming cost V 4 bases and J 1 base, with 10 bases left between them. CDR1 is KGHDR, CDR2 SFDVKD, per germline. The CDR3 consists of 16 residues. CDR3 region: CATSDAGWSGANVLTF. Written as DNA, the CDR3 is TGTGCCACCAGTGACGCGGGGTGGTCTGGGGCCAACGTCCTGACTTTC.

This clone was detected once. The rearrangement joins TRBV5-8 to TRBJ1-5; TRBD1 matches at 10 bases. The germline gives CDR1 SGHTS, CDR2 YDEGEE. The CDR3 extends over 17 amino acids. Germline trimming cut 2 bases from V and 5 bases from J; bases unmatched to any gene: 10. The CDR3 is CASSLMGGTGVHQPQHF. DNA for the CDR3: TGTGCCAGCAGCTTAATGGGGGGGACAGGGGTTCATCAGCCCCAGCATTTT.

V usage is TRBV28 and J usage is TRBJ2-1; 7 bases match TRBD2. The CDR3 contains 19 residues. J was trimmed by 14 bases and V by 6 bases; bases with no gene match: 31. The germline V gene encodes CDR1 MDHEN and CDR2 SYDVKM. CDR3 loop: CASSPWTSVIGRSNMVEFF. For the CDR3, the DNA is TGTGCCAGCAGCCCCTGGACTAGTGTGATAGGCCGGTCCAATATGGTGGAGTTCTTC.

The rearrangement joins TRBV11-2 to TRBJ2-3; D might be TRBD2 (6 bases). This CDR3 has 15 residues. Trimming removed 5 bases from V and 3 bases from J, with 15 bases in between. CDR1 is SGHAT and CDR2 is FQNNGV in the germline V gene. This CDR3 is CASSPVSGWTDTQYF. The CDR3 DNA reads TGTGCCAGCAGCCCTGTAAGCGGGTGGACAGATACGCAGTATTTT.

The V and J genes are TRBV27 and TRBJ1-2; 8 nucleotides line up with TRBD1. The CDR3 extends over 13 amino acids. J lost 6 bases, V lost 5 bases, and 5 bases had no gene match. Germline-derived CDR1 and CDR2 are MNHEY and SMNVEV (reference sequence). The CDR3: CASSSRQGNGYTF. CDR3 DNA: TGTGCCAGCAGTAGTAGACAGGGGAATGGCTACACCTTC.

This clone was counted between two and nine times. This chain joins TRBV5-5 and TRBJ2-2; 7 bases agree with TRBD2. The J segment lost 1 base and the V segment lost 4 bases, leaving 7 bases of the junction unmatched. CDR3 length equals 16 residues. Germline V gene lookup returns CDR1 SGHKS and CDR2 YYEKEE (reference sequence). In DNA, the CDR3 is TGTGCCAGCAGCGTTGTTCTAGCGGAGAACACCGGGGAGCTGTTTTTT. Its translation: CASSVVLAENTGELFF. Full variable domain (missing parts from reference TRBV5-5 and TRBJ2-2): DAGVTQSPTHLIKTRGQQVTLRCSPISGHKSVSWYQQVLGQGPQFIFQYYEKEERGRGNFPDRFSARQFPNYSSELNVNALLLGDSALYLCASSVVLAENTGELFFGEGSRLTVL.

The chain combines TRBV5-1 with TRBJ2-7, with D maybe TRBD2 (5 bases). V was clipped by 0 bases and J by 2 bases, with 12 bases between them. The CDR3 consists of 15 residues. Germline CDR1 SGHRS, CDR2 YFSETQ. The CDR3: CASSLVVGDAYEQYF. Here the CDR3 DNA reads TGCGCCAGCAGCTTGGTAGTGGGAGACGCCTACGAGCAGTACTTC. Full variable domain (missing parts from reference TRBV5-1 and TRBJ2-7): KAGVTQTPRYLIKTRGQQVTLSCSPISGHRSVSWYQQTPGQGLQFLFEYFSETQRNKGNFPGRFSGRQFSNSRSEMNVSTLELGDSALYLCASSLVVGDAYEQYFGPGTRLTVT.

The chain couples TRBV12-3 or TRBV12-4 to TRBJ1-4, with 7 bases matching TRBD1. Losses at the gene ends were 8 bases for V and 4 bases for J; bases not matched to a gene: 4. The CDR3 consists of 13 residues. The CDR3 DNA reads as TGTGCCAGCGAGGGACAGAATAATGAAAAACTGTTTTTT. Encoded protein: CASEGQNNEKLFF.

V gene TRBV30 combines with J gene TRBJ2-7, with TRBD1 identical over 7 bases. The CDR3 spans 15 residues. V trimming: 4 bases; J trimming: 0 bases; junction bases outside the gene matches: 9. CDR1 is GTSNPN, CDR2 SVGIG, per germline (reference sequence). As DNA, the CDR3 is TGTGCCTGGACCCCCGGGACAGCGAGCTCCTACGAGCAGTACTTC. It yields the protein CAWTPGTASSYEQYF.

The V gene is TRBV6-5, the J gene TRBJ2-7; a weak D match, TRBD2 (6 bases). The V end was cut by 10 bases, the J end by 6 bases, with 22 bases between. Germline CDR1 MNHEY, CDR2 SVGAGI. CDR3 length equals 14 residues. This chain's CDR3 is CATTLGGTRFEQYF. CDR3 DNA sequence: TGTGCCACCACCTTGGGGGGAACCCGTTTCGAGCAGTACTTC.

The chain uses TRBV6-5 and TRBJ2-7, with a possible D match to TRBD2 (6 bases). The CDR3 runs to 15 residues. V dropped 0 bases and J dropped 0 bases, with 9 bases sitting between them. Germline V gives CDR1 MNHEY, CDR2 SVGAGI. The DNA for the CDR3 is TGTGCCAGCAGTTACTCGACCGGGAGCTCCTACGAGCAGTACTTC. Residues: CASSYSTGSSYEQYF.

This chain uses TRBV4-1 with TRBJ1-5; D perhaps matches TRBD1 (5 bases). The ends were cut back, 0 bases at V and 0 bases at J, with 12 bases in the middle. The CDR3 contains 17 residues. Germline CDR1 and CDR2: MGHRA and YSYEKL. In DNA form, the CDR3 reads TGCGCCAGCAGCCAAGATGGGGGGATTAATAGCAATCAGCCCCAGCATTTT. Residues: CASSQDGGINSNQPQHF.

This sequence joins TRBV14 and TRBJ2-3; TRBD2 aligns across 14 bases. The V gene end was trimmed by 0 bases and the J gene end by 7 bases; junction bases not matched to a gene: 21. CDR3 length: 22 amino acids. Germline CDR1 is SGHDN and CDR2 is FVKESK. The CDR3 DNA sequence: TGTGCCAGCAGCCAAGAGGGTCCACCGGGACTAGCGGGAGTTGAATGGGTGAATACGCAGTATTTT. The encoded protein is CASSQEGPPGLAGVEWVNTQYF. Full variable domain (rest looked up from reference TRBV14 and TRBJ2-3): EAGVTQFPSHSVIEKGQTVTLRCDPISGHDNLYWYRRVMGKEIKFLLHFVKESKQDESGMPNNRFLAERTGGTYSTLKVQPAELEDSGVYFCASSQEGPPGLAGVEWVNTQYFGPGTRLTVL.

The V and J genes are TRBV7-2 and TRBJ2-7, with 7 bases lining up with TRBD2. Germline V gene sequence: CDR1 SGHTA, CDR2 FQGNSA. CDR3 length: 14 residues. J lost 5 bases, V lost 0 bases, and 4 bases had no gene match. CDR3 loop: CASSLAGGFHEQYF. Here the CDR3 DNA reads TGTGCCAGCAGCTTAGCGGGAGGGTTCCACGAGCAGTACTTC.

This clone was found a few times. CDR3 nucleotides: TGTGCCAGCAAACTGGGGGCAGGGGCGACCGGGGAGCTGTTTTTT. This sequence encodes CASKLGAGATGELFF. J is TRBJ2-2 and V is TRBV7-3; D is possibly TRBD1 (6 bases). Trimming removed 7 bases at V and 5 bases at J, with 17 bases between. The CDR3 consists of 15 residues. Per the germline V gene, CDR1 is SGHTA and CDR2 is FQGTGA.

This clone appeared once. The gene calls are TRBV7-8 and TRBJ2-5; D perhaps matches TRBD2 (5 bases). Deletions cut 1 base from V and 4 bases from J, with 16 bases between. Germline V gene data show CDR1 as SGHVS and CDR2 as FQNEAQ. This CDR3 has 16 amino acids. CDR3 loop: CASSLDSGEVRETQYF. The DNA of the CDR3 is TGTGCCAGCAGCTTAGATTCCGGGGAAGTCCGAGAGACCCAGTACTTC.

The V call is TRBV28, the J call TRBJ1-1; possibly TRBD1 for D (5 bases). The CDR3 spans 16 residues. Germline V lookup: CDR1 MDHEN, CDR2 SYDVKM. The germline V and J ends were trimmed by 7 bases and 4 bases, with 22 bases remaining between them. The CDR3 is CASIPHGAQGTTEAFF. The CDR3, as DNA: TGTGCCAGCATCCCCCATGGGGCTCAGGGAACCACTGAAGCTTTCTTT.

The V and J genes are TRBV6-2 or TRBV6-3 and TRBJ2-1; 7 positions agree with TRBD2. This CDR3 is built from 17 residues. Losses at the gene ends were 4 bases for V and 4 bases for J; bases not matched to a gene: 13. Germline CDR1 is MNHEY and CDR2 is SVGEGT. The CDR3 protein is CASSSLLAREQYNEQFF. CDR3 bases: TGTGCCAGCAGTTCCCTACTGGCGCGGGAGCAATACAATGAGCAGTTCTTC.

The J gene is TRBJ2-3, the V gene TRBV5-1; D not certain. Per the germline V gene, CDR1 is SGHRS and CDR2 is YFSETQ. The CDR3 length is 14 residues. V lost 5 bases to trimming and J lost 1 base, with 11 bases between them. CDR3 DNA sequence: TGCGCCAGCAGTTTCCCAGGCCGCACAGATACGCAGTATTTT. This translates into CASSFPGRTDTQYF.

This chain connects TRBV6-5 to TRBJ1-1; D uncertain. CDR3 length: 13 residues. Germline values: CDR1 MNHEY, CDR2 SVGAGI. V was clipped by 5 bases and J by 6 bases, with 13 bases between them. As DNA, the CDR3 is TGTGCCAGCAGTCGGGTTTTTGGTTCTGAAGCTTTCTTT. It encodes CASSRVFGSEAFF.

The chain is built from TRBV28 and TRBJ1-2, with a tentative D call TRBD1 (5 bases). Per the germline V gene, CDR1 is MDHEN and CDR2 is SYDVKM. This CDR3 is 15 amino acids long. Trimming shortened V by 3 bases and J by 4 bases, and 15 bases separated the two germline ends. The CDR3 reads CASSLPGGRGYGYTF. The DNA of the CDR3 is TGTGCCAGCAGTTTGCCCGGGGGTCGGGGCTATGGCTACACCTTC.

With respect to this clone: The junction and the germline gene differ at one end; a read error may be behind it. The rearrangement links TRBV30 to TRBJ1-1; D is perhaps TRBD1 (5 bases). This CDR3 is 12 amino acids long. Germline CDR1 GTSNPN, CDR2 SVGIG (reference sequence). The CDR3 region is CAWGATGGKIGF. The CDR3 coding sequence is TGTGCCTGGGGGGCCACCGGGGGAAAAATAGGCTTT.

This clone occurred once. CDR3 DNA sequence: TGTGCCAGCAGCGGGACTAGAGGTAAACACGAGCAGTACTTC. Its protein product is CASSGTRGKHEQYF. The rearrangement joins TRBV11-2 to TRBJ2-7; 8 bases line up with TRBD2. The CDR3 covers 14 residues. Germline V gene data show CDR1 as SGHAT and CDR2 as FQNNGV. V lost 5 bases to trimming and J lost 5 bases; unmatched junction nucleotides: 8.

The genes are TRBV3-1 (or the pseudogene TRBV3-2) and TRBJ1-3; 10 bases agree with TRBD1. This CDR3 comprises 16 residues. The junction had 6 bases not matched to a gene; V was cut back by 5 bases and J by 2 bases. CDR1 and CDR2 (germline): LGHDT, YNNKEL (reference sequence). CDR3 sequence (DNA): TGTGCCAGCAGCTCTCCGACAGGGGGCGCTGGAAACACCATATATTTT. Its protein product is CASSSPTGGAGNTIYF.

The chain combines TRBV19 with TRBJ1-5, with 7 bases aligning to TRBD1. Looked up from germline, CDR1 is LNHDA and CDR2 is SQIVND (reference sequence). V gave up 3 bases and J gave up 3 bases; unmatched junction bases: 8. This CDR3 is 16 amino acids long. The CDR3 nucleotides are TGTGCCAGTAGTATCTATGGGACAGTTTCCAATCAGCCCCAGCATTTT. Translating it yields CASSIYGTVSNQPQHF. The full variable domain, rest sourced from reference TRBV19 and TRBJ1-5, is DGGITQSPKYLFRKEGQNVTLSCEQNLNHDAMYWYRQDPGQGLRLIYYSQIVNDFQKGDIAEGYSVSREKKESFPLTVTSAQKNPTAFYLCASSIYGTVSNQPQHFGDGTRLSIL.

The CDR3 protein is CSVSSSAGGSTEAFF. The CDR3 DNA reads as TGCAGCGTCAGTTCTTCCGCAGGGGGTTCCACTGAAGCTTTCTTT. The rearrangement uses TRBV29-1 and TRBJ1-1; 7 bases are a match to TRBD1. The V and J ends lost 6 bases and 4 bases, in that order; junction bases with no gene match: 14. The germline V gene encodes CDR1 SQVTM and CDR2 ANQGSEA. The CDR3 spans 15 residues.

This chain joins TRBV29-1 and TRBJ2-1, with D perhaps TRBD1 (5 bases). The V end lost 7 bases, the J end lost 13 bases, and 17 bases lay between the germline ends. CDR1 SQVTM and CDR2 ANQGSEA come from the germline V gene. The CDR3 runs 11 residues. The CDR3 loop is CSALVQGLQFF. DNA for the CDR3: TGCAGCGCCCTAGTCCAGGGTCTACAGTTCTTC.